This T cell receptor (beta chain) comes out of a study of graft-versus-host responses after intestinal transplantation (dated by TCRdb to the early 2020s). Some background on the complete study: Multivisceral, liver-intestinal, or isolated intestinal transplants were received by the recipients. Every recipient was given anti-thymocyte globulin induction, then maintenance tacrolimus and steroids for 2 to 4 years. After intestinal transplantation, graft-versus-host and host-versus-graft alloreactive T cell clones in the graft, circulation and bone marrow were tracked using bulk TCR-beta CDR3 sequencing. Samples from a few later patients were sequenced in-house on an Illumina MiSeq with MiXCR processing rather than by the commercial service. The cohort enrolled about 23 intestinal transplant recipients, one of whom was a retransplant, and a few patients without pretransplant specimens were excluded. To identify alloreactive clones, pre-transplant mixed lymphocyte reaction products were sequenced and compared with unstimulated pre-transplant donor and recipient T cells. Donor T cell macrochimerism was defined as a peak of at least 4% donor T cells among recipient peripheral blood mononuclear cells. The full study reports these points: High GvH to HvG T cell clonal ratios were observed in the allografts of patients with donor T cell macrochimerism. The relatively low number and heterogeneity of intestinal transplant patients limited the conclusions. GvH clones were found in recipient bone marrow, and some of the GvH clones appeared earlier in ileal mucosa or blood, which is consistent with an intestinal mucosal origin. Early after transplant, peak levels of circulating GvH clones were associated with declines in HvG clones.

The time point label corresponds to: cells obtained before transplantation from donor or recipient. CD3+CD4+ and CD3+CD8+ populations were FACS-sorted from unstimulated pre-transplant donor and recipient cells taken from spleen or lymph nodes. On this clone: This clone's antigen is unknown. Base qualities were left out, and no much larger clone turns up one base away.

Preparation of the library involved the immunoSEQ multiplex PCR assay. In most patients, genomic DNA was isolated using the Qiagen DNeasy Blood and Tissue Kit and sent frozen to Adaptive Biotechnologies for TCR sequencing. High-throughput TCR-beta CDR3 sequencing of genomic DNA from most patients was performed by Adaptive Biotechnologies. Turning to the authors' computational methods: TCR sequencing data for roughly 17 patients were retrieved from Adaptive's ImmunoSEQ software; a few other patients were processed with MiXCR and VDJtools. To correct CD4 versus CD8 sorting errors, sequences present in both subsets at a frequency ratio below 5:1 were removed. CDR3 nucleotide sequences shared by donor and recipient were removed because the origin of these sequences could not be assigned. At least 2-fold expansion over unstimulated cells and a minimum CFSE-low frequency of 0.002% (template counts) or 0.001% (read counts) were required for clones to be classified as alloreactive. Clones were considered mappable if detected in sequenced pre-transplant spleen, lymph node, or MLR CFSE-low populations of the donor or recipient. The cumulative frequency of alloreactive clones was calculated as a percentage of all sequences, weighted by copy number. TCRdb limited this immuneACCESS table to in-frame rearrangements with V and J called. A share of clones is missing; checked studies link under half to unresolved V genes, and the rest is unexplained. That table furnishes V, J and clone size, whereas the DNA furnished D and trimming. The sample table contains about 39,000 clones; only one count was recorded for about 96% of them. The top ten constitute more than 0.2% of the sample.

The CDR3 runs 14 residues from the cysteine to the phenylalanine. The read is trimmed to its CDR3 DNA, 42 bases read in frame from base 1. At the junction V is shortened by 8 bases and J by 0 bases, with 10 bases in between. The germline V gene provides CDR1 MDHEN and CDR2 SYDVKM. The sequences come from unstimulated CD8+ T cells sorted from spleen or lymph node cells, collected before transplant. Rearrangement joined TRBV28 to TRBJ2-2; 6 matching bases give a weak D call of TRBD1. This TCR derives from a human donor who was the organ donor for an intestinal transplant. The CDR3 has the sequence CASGGQTNTGELFF. The sequence in DNA is TGTGCCAGCGGAGGACAGACGAACACCGGGGAGCTGTTTTTT.